One sample yielded the 16 T cell receptor beta chains listed below, sequenced in a study of blood T cells in healthy people across ages. PCR was performed a second time for about 6 to 12 cycles using a sample-barcoded 5' primer and a J-beta primer mix. TCRdb recomputed calls from the 5' RACE reads with MiXCR, one row per CDR3 protein. The sample yields approximately 1,700,000 distinct CDR3 sequences, roughly 43% seen once. The sequenced material came from blood. Receptors were obtained from a human donor in good health.

This clonotype came up a few times. The chain links TRBV15 to TRBJ2-7, with a possible D match to TRBD1 (6 bases). CDR1 is LNHNV, CDR2 YYDKDF, per germline (reference sequence). The CDR3 extends over 16 amino acids. The V end lost 5 bases, the J end lost 0 bases, and 17 bases lay between the germline ends. The CDR3 sequence is CATSSMDSGGSYEQYF. The CDR3 DNA reads as TGTGCCACCAGCTCCATGGACAGTGGCGGCTCCTACGAGCAGTACTTC.

The chain has TRBV20-1 and TRBJ2-5; no reliable D call. Germline values: CDR1 DFQATT, CDR2 SNEGSKA (reference sequence). V shed 3 bases and J shed 2 bases, with 10 bases lying between them. This CDR3 has 13 amino acids. The CDR3 DNA reads TGCAGTGCTAGGGTCCGGGCACAAGAGACCCAGTACTTC. Protein product: CSARVRAQETQYF.

This clonotype was seen only a few times. The chain employs TRBV7-6 and TRBJ1-5; TRBD1 is a possible D gene (5 bases). This CDR3 region has 17 residues. The V and J ends lost 5 bases and 1 base respectively, with 18 bases between them. Germline CDR1 reads SGHVS; CDR2 reads FNYEAQ. CDR3 in amino acids: CASSQKGPGISNQPQHF. In nucleotides, the CDR3 is TGTGCCAGCAGCCAAAAGGGTCCAGGGATAAGCAATCAGCCCCAGCATTTT.

The V call is TRBV24-1, the J call TRBJ2-1; 8 bases are shared with TRBD1. The CDR3 loop spans 15 amino acids. CDR1 is KGHDR, CDR2 SFDVKD, per germline. V dropped 3 bases and J dropped 5; count of bases not matched to a gene: 5. CDR3 nucleotide sequence: TGTGCCACCAGTGATCCCGGACAGGGACACAATGAGCAGTTCTTC. It translates to CATSDPGQGHNEQFF.

The chain's CDR3 is CASSNYQGASYGYTF. The CDR3 region has the DNA TGTGCCAGCAGCAACTATCAGGGAGCTAGCTATGGCTACACCTTC. This sequence joins TRBV7-2 and TRBJ1-2; a possible D gene is TRBD1 (5 bases). Germline V CDR1 and CDR2: SGHTA, FQGNSA. V lost 5 bases to trimming and J lost 4 bases, with 17 bases between them. The CDR3 sequence is 15 residues long.

This sequence joins TRBV4-3 and TRBJ1-1; D is ambiguous. Germline CDR1 and CDR2: LGHNA and YSLEER. The CDR3 is 15 residues long. The V gene lost 0 bases and the J gene lost 6 bases, with 14 bases spanning the gap. CDR3 bases: TGCGCCAGCAGCCAAGAAGACGGTCTGCACGCTGAAGCTTTCTTT. It codes for CASSQEDGLHAEAFF.

This clonotype occurred a few times. The CDR3 region has the DNA TGTGCCAGCAGCGTAGGTACAGGGGCCCTCGCCGGGGAGCTGTTTTTT. It translates to CASSVGTGALAGELFF. The chain uses TRBV9 and TRBJ2-2; 7 bases agree with TRBD1. This CDR3 comprises 16 residues. Trimming removed 0 bases from V and 6 bases from J; junction bases left unmatched: 8. Germline V gives CDR1 SGDLS, CDR2 YYNGEE. Full variable domain (rest looked up from reference TRBV9 and TRBJ2-2): DSGVTQTPKHLITATGQRVTLRCSPRSGDLSVYWYQQSLDQGLQFLIQYYNGEERAKGNILERFSAQQFPDLHSELNLSSLELGDSALYFCASSVGTGALAGELFFGEGSRLTVL.

This clonotype was seen repeatedly, ten times or more. The rearrangement joins TRBV5-1 to TRBJ1-1; D gene ambiguous. CDR3 length equals 13 residues. The V end lost 1 base, the J end lost 7 bases, and 11 bases lay between the germline ends. Germline CDR1 SGHRS, CDR2 YFSETQ. The CDR3, as DNA: TGCGCCAGCAGCTTGAGAGGTGTGGGTGAAGCTTTCTTT. This encodes CASSLRGVGEAFF.

This clonotype has more than one count but fewer than ten. The chain combines TRBV6-2 or TRBV6-3 with TRBJ2-7; TRBD1 agrees at 8 bases. V shed 6 bases and J 0 bases; nucleotides not matched to a gene: 7. CDR1 MNHEY and CDR2 SVGEGT come from the germline V gene. The CDR3 contains 15 residues. The CDR3: CASSWGDRFSYEQYF. The DNA of the CDR3 is TGTGCCAGCAGCTGGGGGGACAGGTTCTCCTACGAGCAGTACTTC.

Remarks on this clonotype: A much larger clone is a single base away; this may be a read error. The chain is built from TRBV12-3 or TRBV12-4 and TRBJ2-5, with TRBD2 identical over 8 bases. The junction had 7 bases not matched to a gene; V was cut back by 6 bases and J by 4 bases. This CDR3 is built from 14 residues. The CDR3 here is CASSPGGASETQYF. The CDR3 DNA reads as TGTGCCAGCAGCCCCGGGGGGGCCTCAGAGACCCAGTACTTC.

The chain is built from TRBV6-5 and TRBJ1-1; possibly TRBD1 for D (6 bases). CDR1 MNHEY and CDR2 SVGAGI come from the germline V gene. The CDR3 is 14 residues long. Trimming pared 0 bases from V and 5 bases from J, leaving 10 bases between. In DNA, the CDR3 is TGTGCCAGCAGTTACTCGAGGGGGTGGACTGAAGCTTTCTTT. Translated: CASSYSRGWTEAFF.

The J gene is TRBJ2-3, the V gene TRBV5-1; TRBD1 is a possible D gene (5 bases). The V end lost 4 bases, the J end lost 0 bases, and 12 bases lay between the germline ends. The germline V gene encodes CDR1 SGHRS and CDR2 YFSETQ. The CDR3 loop spans 15 amino acids. CDR3 nucleotide sequence: TGCGCCAGCAGCCCAAGGGGATATAGCACAGATACGCAGTATTTT. Protein product: CASSPRGYSTDTQYF.

Only a few counts were recorded for this clonotype. The V gene is TRBV29-1, the J gene TRBJ2-5, with D maybe TRBD2 (5 bases). Trimming left V 6 bases short and J 4 bases short, with 12 bases between. The CDR3 spans 12 residues. The germline V gene has CDR1 SQVTM and CDR2 ANQGSEA. This CDR3 is CSVSWTGETQYF. Here the CDR3 DNA reads TGCAGCGTAAGCTGGACTGGAGAGACCCAGTACTTC.

Notes on this clonotype: One junction end disagrees with the germline gene, perhaps due to a read error. The chain joins TRBV5-6 to TRBJ2-4; TRBD1 agrees at 8 bases. CDR1 is SGHDT, CDR2 YYEEEE, per germline. The length of the CDR3 is 16 residues. CDR3 DNA sequence: TGTGCCAGTAGCTTGGGGCAGGGGGCTCTCAAAAACATTCAGTACTTC. This encodes CASSLGQGALKNIQYF.

V and J are TRBV15 and TRBJ2-7; unclear D gene. Germline V gene lookup returns CDR1 LNHNV and CDR2 YYDKDF (reference sequence). V lost 2 bases and J lost 4, with 12 bases in between. This CDR3 comprises 14 residues. CDR3 sequence reads: CATSRSGMDYEQYF. CDR3 nucleotides: TGTGCCACCAGCAGATCCGGTATGGATTACGAGCAGTACTTC.

The gene calls are TRBV27 and TRBJ2-7, with D uncertain. CDR1 and CDR2 from the germline V gene are MNHEY and SMNVEV (reference sequence). The CDR3 contains 14 residues. Trimming shortened V by 4 bases and J by 4 bases, and 14 bases separated the two germline ends. The CDR3 spells CASSYGPPDYEQYF. CDR3 DNA sequence: TGTGCCAGCAGTTACGGACCTCCAGATTACGAGCAGTACTTC.